Below, 17 T cell receptor beta chains from the same sample are listed, as sequenced in a study of T cells in Graves' hyperthyroidism and ophthalmopathy. RNA transcripts served as the template for amplifying TCR beta CDR3 regions. During a first-round RT-PCR of the TCR CDR3, the HTBI primer set was used. MiXCR was run by TCRdb on the multiplex PCR reads, yielding one entry per CDR3 protein. The data hold 370,000 or so distinct CDR3 sequences, with about 13% observed a single time. Sequencing used blood. The receptors derive from a man younger than 45 with Graves' hyperthyroidism that later progressed to Graves' ophthalmopathy.

V usage is TRBV7-9 and J usage is TRBJ1-6; tentative D call: TRBD1 (6 bases). The V gene lost 1 base and the J gene lost 6 bases, with 10 bases spanning the gap. The length of the CDR3 is 15 residues. Germline CDR1 and CDR2: SEHNR and FQNEAQ (reference sequence). CDR3 region: CASSLDQGSNSPLHF. The CDR3 DNA is TGTGCCAGCAGCTTAGACCAGGGGTCTAATTCACCCCTCCACTTT. The variable domain in full, completed from reference TRBV7-9 and TRBJ1-6, reads DTGVSQNPRHKITKRGQNVTFRCDPISEHNRLYWYRQTLGQGPEFLTYFQNEAQLEKSRLLSDRFSAERPKGSFSTLEIQRTEQGDSAMYLCASSLDQGSNSPLHFGNGTRLTVT.

Ten or more counts support this clonotype. The CDR3 DNA is TGCAGCGTTGTGACGGATTCCTACGAGCAGTACTTC. Translation: CSVVTDSYEQYF. The V gene is TRBV29-1, the J gene TRBJ2-7; D remains ambiguous. The CDR3 spans 12 residues. CDR1 is SQVTM, CDR2 ANQGSEA, per germline. V dropped 4 bases and J dropped 1 base, with 8 bases sitting between them.

There are many counts of this clonotype. CDR3 protein: CSAGGQGLTEAFF. The CDR3 DNA reads TGCAGTGCTGGGGGACAGGGGTTGACTGAAGCTTTCTTT. V is TRBV20-1 and J is TRBJ1-1, with 10 bases lining up with TRBD1. The CDR3 length is 13 residues. Germline loops: CDR1 DFQATT, CDR2 SNEGSKA (reference sequence). J gave up 5 bases and V 5 bases, and 5 bases lay outside the gene matches.

This clonotype was picked up a small number of times. The chain uses TRBV28 and TRBJ1-4; possible D gene TRBD1, 5 bases. Germline V gene sequence: CDR1 MDHEN, CDR2 SYDVKM. The CDR3 is made up of 15 amino acids. V gave up 3 bases and J gave up 5 bases, with 13 bases separating them. The CDR3 coding sequence is TGTGCCAGCAGTTTGCGGGGGAAGTTCAATGAAAAACTGTTTTTT. It yields the protein CASSLRGKFNEKLFF.

This clonotype was detected a few times. The chain combines TRBV6-1 with TRBJ1-2; D not certain. Trimming shortened V by 6 bases and J by 4 bases, and 18 bases separated the two germline ends. The CDR3 runs 15 residues. Germline lookup yields CDR1 MNHNS and CDR2 SASEGT. CDR3 nucleotide sequence: TGTGCCAGCAGGGGAGTTGGTTACTCTCGCTATGGCTACACCTTC. Encoded protein: CASRGVGYSRYGYTF.

Of note for this clonotype: This may be a read error, as it is one base from a much larger clone. The chain joins TRBV7-2 to TRBJ2-7, with 9 bases aligning to TRBD2. Germline V gene lookup returns CDR1 SGHTA and CDR2 FQGNSA. J gave up 2 bases and V 5 bases, and 13 bases lay outside the gene matches. This CDR3 is built from 17 residues. In nucleotides, the CDR3 is TGTGCCAGCAGCCCCGGCGGGAGGGGCGGGGCTACCTACGAGCAGTACTTC. This gives the protein CASSPGGRGGATYEQYF. Together with reference TRBV7-2 and TRBJ2-7, the CDR3 gives the full variable domain: GAGVSQSPSNKVTEKGKDVELRCDPISGHTALYWYRQSLGQGLEFLIYFQGNSAPDKSGLPSDRFSAERTGGSVSTLTIQRTQQEDSAVYLCASSPGGRGGATYEQYFGPGTRLTVT.

Remarks on this clonotype: A much larger clone differs from this one at a single base, so this may be a read error. The genes are TRBV9 and TRBJ1-6, with 9 bases aligning to TRBD1. CDR3 length equals 16 residues. CDR1 is SGDLS, CDR2 YYNGEE, per germline. Written as DNA, the CDR3 is TGTGCCAGCAGCCAAGGGGACAGGGTATATAATTCACCCCTCCGCTTT. Translating gives CASSQGDRVYNSPLRF.

This clonotype showed up many times. The chain is built from TRBV7-2 and TRBJ2-2; 8 bases fit TRBD1. Germline V CDR1 and CDR2: SGHTA, FQGNSA. The CDR3 consists of 14 residues. V shed 2 bases and J 5 bases; nucleotides not matched to a gene: 1. CDR3 amino acids: CASSLQGATGELFF. The CDR3 DNA is TGTGCCAGCAGCTTACAGGGGGCGACCGGGGAGCTGTTTTTT.

In this sample, this clonotype turned up a few times. This chain links TRBV11-2 with TRBJ1-1; D gene uncertain. CDR3 length: 14 residues. Germline V gives CDR1 SGHAT, CDR2 FQNNGV. Deletions cut 4 bases from V and 4 bases from J, with 13 bases between. DNA for the CDR3: TGTGCCAGCAGCTCTCCTTTGAGGAGCACTGAAGCTTTCTTT. It yields the protein CASSSPLRSTEAFF. Full variable domain (remainder filled in from reference TRBV11-2 and TRBJ1-1): EAGVAQSPRYKIIEKRQSVAFWCNPISGHATLYWYQQILGQGPKLLIQFQNNGVVDDSQLPKDRFSAERLKGVDSTLKIQPAKLEDSAVYLCASSSPLRSTEAFFGQGTRLTVV.

This clonotype was recorded many times. The chain has TRBV4-1 and TRBJ1-1; D is possibly TRBD1 (5 bases). From germline, CDR1 is MGHRA and CDR2 YSYEKL. With 3 bases removed from V and 1 base from J, the gap between germline ends came to 15 bases. This CDR3 spans 16 amino acids. The CDR3 region is CASSHRQLRRNTEAFF. The CDR3 bases are TGCGCCAGCAGCCACCGACAGTTACGACGGAACACTGAAGCTTTCTTT.

This clonotype was seen a handful of times. This sequence joins TRBV9 and TRBJ2-2; 9 bases line up with TRBD1. Trimming at V came to 3 bases and at J to 4 bases, leaving 7 bases not matched to a gene. Germline V gives CDR1 SGDLS, CDR2 YYNGEE. This CDR3 comprises 16 residues. The CDR3 coding sequence is TGTGCCAGCAGCGAAACAGGGGGCATAGGCACCGGGGAGCTGTTTTTT. This translates into CASSETGGIGTGELFF.

Note on this clonotype: An end of the junction differs from the germline gene, which may be a read error. The rearrangement links TRBV9 to TRBJ2-3; D gene ambiguous. The CDR3 runs to 16 residues. Germline V gives CDR1 SGDLS, CDR2 YYNGEE. CDR3 sequence: CACSPRHTLSADTQYF. The CDR3 DNA reads as TGTGCCTGCAGCCCGAGACATACCTTATCGGCAGATACGCAGTATTTT.

Only a few counts were recorded for this clonotype. The chain has TRBV2 and TRBJ2-4; the match to TRBD2 covers 8 bases. V lost 4 bases and J lost 5; bases outside the gene matches: 4. CDR1 and CDR2 (germline): SNHLY, FYNNEI. The CDR3 extends over 14 amino acids. The CDR3 nucleotides are TGTGCCAGCAGTGTCGGGGGGGCCCAAAACATTCAGTACTTC. Protein product: CASSVGGAQNIQYF.

This clonotype was counted between two and nine times. The chain uses TRBV12-3 or TRBV12-4 and TRBJ2-5; 10 bases are a match to TRBD2. The CDR3 runs to 16 residues. The trim removed 0 bases at V and 5 bases at J, leaving 6 bases unmatched. The CDR3 loop reads CASSLASGGARETQYF. The CDR3, as DNA: TGTGCCAGCAGTTTAGCGAGCGGGGGGGCCCGGGAGACCCAGTACTTC.

In the case of this clonotype: One end of the junction varies from germline; a read error may be responsible. In DNA, the CDR3 is TGTGCCACCGGCAGAGATCGGGACAGGGGCCGGGCCGAGGGCTACACCTTC. Translating gives CATGRDRDRGRAEGYTF. The rearrangement uses TRBV15 and TRBJ1-2; 10 bases are shared with TRBD1. The CDR3 runs to 17 residues. Germline CDR1 and CDR2: LNHNV and YYDKDF (reference sequence).

This clonotype was detected ten times or more. The chain uses TRBV24-1 and TRBJ1-4; D gene unclear. The CDR3 contains 13 residues. The V and J ends lost 2 bases and 6 bases respectively, with 6 bases between them. The germline gives CDR1 KGHDR, CDR2 SFDVKD. CDR3 nucleotide sequence: TGTGCCACCAGTGATTGGAAGGATGAAAAACTGTTTTTT. Protein product: CATSDWKDEKLFF.

This clonotype was recorded a few times. V gene TRBV27 combines with J gene TRBJ1-2; D gene ambiguous. Germline CDR1 is MNHEY and CDR2 is SMNVEV (reference sequence). Deletions cut 3 bases from V and 4 bases from J, with 30 bases between. This CDR3 is built from 20 residues. In DNA, the CDR3 is TGTGCCAGCAGTTTCTTGGACCCCTCCTACGCCGATAAGGGAGTCTATGGCTACACCTTC. Protein sequence: CASSFLDPSYADKGVYGYTF.